What follows are 5 T cell receptor beta chains derived from one specimen sequenced in a study of regulatory T cells in long-lasting Graves disease. CDR3-region Arm-PCR and iRepertoire HTBI primers produced the TCR beta libraries. TCRdb reprocessed the multiplex PCR reads with MiXCR, giving one entry per CDR3 protein. Here the sample spans under 500,000 distinct CDR3 sequences, less than 25% being singletons. The time point: persistent/refractory GD, antithyroid drugs over 5 years with positive TRAb. Researchers made the TCR library from RNA that was extracted from PBMCs. Sequencing used peripheral blood mononuclear cells (PBMCs), obtained when the disease was refractory, from a patient treated with antithyroid drugs. The receptor set was obtained from a female donor with Graves disease.

This clonotype was counted between two and nine times. The V call is TRBV5-1, the J call TRBJ2-4; tentatively, D is TRBD1 or TRBD2 (5 bases each). CDR1 is SGHRS and CDR2 is YFSETQ in the germline V gene. With 1 base removed from V and 0 bases from J, the gap between germline ends came to 14 bases. The CDR3 consists of 17 residues. This CDR3 reads CASSLPQGPLAKNIQYF. In DNA, the CDR3 is TGCGCCAGCAGCTTGCCGCAGGGACCCCTAGCCAAAAACATTCAGTACTTC.

This clonotype was seen many times. CDR3 sequence reads: CASSLSSSGETQYF. CDR3 sequence (DNA): TGTGCCAGCAGTCTGAGTTCTTCGGGAGAGACCCAGTACTTC. This rearrangement joins TRBV6-2 or TRBV6-3 to TRBJ2-5; no definite D call. Looked up from germline, CDR1 is MNHEY and CDR2 is SVGEGT. The CDR3 loop spans 14 amino acids. The ends were cut back, 5 bases at V and 4 bases at J, with 14 bases in the middle.

This clonotype was seen a handful of times. The J gene is TRBJ1-5, the V gene TRBV19; D is perhaps TRBD1 (5 bases). The CDR3 extends over 17 amino acids. Per germline, CDR1 LNHDA and CDR2 SQIVND (reference sequence). V lost 3 bases to trimming and J lost 2 bases, with 17 bases between them. The CDR3 nucleotides are TGTGCCAGTAGTATGGAGGGACCTACCAGGGGCAATCAGCCCCAGCATTTT. Amino acids: CASSMEGPTRGNQPQHF.

This clonotype was found many times. The chain joins TRBV27 to TRBJ2-7; 7 nucleotides match TRBD2. J was trimmed by 4 bases and V by 3 bases; bases with no gene match: 9. The germline V gene encodes CDR1 MNHEY and CDR2 SMNVEV (reference sequence). The CDR3 runs to 15 residues. CDR3 DNA sequence: TGTGCCAGCAGTTTGGTTGCGGGAGCGCTTTACGAGCAGTACTTC. As protein: CASSLVAGALYEQYF.

V and J are TRBV7-2 and TRBJ2-1; D assignment may be TRBD1 or TRBD2 (5 bases each). CDR3 length: 14 residues. Looked up from germline, CDR1 is SGHTA and CDR2 is FQGNSA. Deletions cut 5 bases from V and 7 bases from J, with 15 bases between. Here the CDR3 reads CASSRRGARNEQFF. CDR3 nucleotide sequence: TGTGCCAGCAGCCGACGAGGGGCAAGGAATGAGCAGTTCTTC. Full variable domain (rest looked up from reference TRBV7-2 and TRBJ2-1): GAGVSQSPSNKVTEKGKDVELRCDPISGHTALYWYRQSLGQGLEFLIYFQGNSAPDKSGLPSDRFSAERTGGSVSTLTIQRTQQEDSAVYLCASSRRGARNEQFFGPGTRLTVL.